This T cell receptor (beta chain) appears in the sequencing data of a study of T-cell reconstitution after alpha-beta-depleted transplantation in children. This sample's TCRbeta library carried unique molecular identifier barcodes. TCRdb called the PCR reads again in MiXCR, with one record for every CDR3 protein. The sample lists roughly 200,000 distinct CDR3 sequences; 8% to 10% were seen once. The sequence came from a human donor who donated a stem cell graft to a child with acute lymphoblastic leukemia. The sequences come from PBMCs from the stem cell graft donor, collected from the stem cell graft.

The DNA of the CDR3 is TGTGCCAGCAGCTTATGGGCACACTCCTACAATGAGCAGTTCTTC. As protein: CASSLWAHSYNEQFF. This chain links TRBV5-6 with TRBJ2-1, with D unresolved. V gave up 2 bases and J gave up 0 bases, with 9 bases separating them. This CDR3 is built from 15 residues. Germline CDR1 and CDR2: SGHDT and YYEEEE.